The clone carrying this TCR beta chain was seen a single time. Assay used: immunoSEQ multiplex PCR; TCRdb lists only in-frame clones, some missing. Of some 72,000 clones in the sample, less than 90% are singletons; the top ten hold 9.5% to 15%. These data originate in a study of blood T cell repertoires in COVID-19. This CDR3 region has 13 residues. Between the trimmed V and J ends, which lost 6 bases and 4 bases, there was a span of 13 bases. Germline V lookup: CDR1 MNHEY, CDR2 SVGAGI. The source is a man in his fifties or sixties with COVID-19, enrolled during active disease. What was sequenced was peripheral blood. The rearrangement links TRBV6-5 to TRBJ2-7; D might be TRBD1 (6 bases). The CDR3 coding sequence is TGTGCCAGCAGCGGGACACAATCTTACGAGCAGTACTTC. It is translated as CASSGTQSYEQYF.